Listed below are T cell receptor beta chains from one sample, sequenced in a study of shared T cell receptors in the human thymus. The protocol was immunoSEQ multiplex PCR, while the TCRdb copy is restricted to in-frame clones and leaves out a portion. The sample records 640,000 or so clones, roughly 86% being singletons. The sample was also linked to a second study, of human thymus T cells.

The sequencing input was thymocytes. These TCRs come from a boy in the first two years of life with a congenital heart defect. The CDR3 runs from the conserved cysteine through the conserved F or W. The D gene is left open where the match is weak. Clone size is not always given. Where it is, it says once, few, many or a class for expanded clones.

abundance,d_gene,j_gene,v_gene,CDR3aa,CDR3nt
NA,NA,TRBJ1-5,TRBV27,CASSRGREGVNQPQHF,TGTGCCAGCAGCCGGGGGAGGGAGGGAGTCAATCAGCCCCAGCATTTT
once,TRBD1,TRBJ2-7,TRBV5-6,CASSLVGTGGPYEQYF,TGTGCCAGCAGCTTGGTAGGGACAGGAGGCCCCTACGAGCAGTACTTC
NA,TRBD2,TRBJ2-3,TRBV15,CATSRDRGRVGDTQYF,TGTGCCACCAGCAGAGATCGGGGGAGGGTGGGAGATACGCAGTATTTT
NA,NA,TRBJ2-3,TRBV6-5,CASSRTGMDTQYF,TGTGCCAGCAGTCGAACAGGGATGGATACGCAGTATTTT
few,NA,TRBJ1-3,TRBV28,CASSRGGNTIYF,TGTGCCAGCAGCCGAGGGGGAAACACCATATATTTT
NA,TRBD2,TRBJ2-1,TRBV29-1,CSVTLGTSGAEQFF,TGCAGCGTGACCCTGGGGACTAGCGGGGCTGAGCAGTTCTTC
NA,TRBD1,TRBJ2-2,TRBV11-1,CASSPGQKNTGELFF,TGTGCCAGCAGCCCGGGACAGAAGAACACCGGGGAGCTGTTTTTT
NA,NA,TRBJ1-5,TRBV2,CASSELTPDSNQPQHF,TGTGCCAGCAGTGAACTGACTCCTGATAGCAATCAGCCCCAGCATTTT
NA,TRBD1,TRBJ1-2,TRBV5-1,CASSSTGDGYTF,TGCGCCAGCAGTAGTACAGGGGATGGCTACACCTTC
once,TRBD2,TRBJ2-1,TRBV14,CASQRGSSYNEQFF,TGTGCCAGCCAGCGGGGGAGCTCCTACAATGAGCAGTTCTTC
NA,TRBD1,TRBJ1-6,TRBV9,CASSVGPGGGSPNSPLHF,TGTGCCAGCAGCGTAGGTCCAGGGGGCGGGTCACCTAATTCACCCCTCCACTTT
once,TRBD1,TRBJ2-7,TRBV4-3,CASSQDGQGASEQYF,TGCGCCAGCAGCCAAGATGGACAGGGGGCCTCCGAGCAGTACTTC
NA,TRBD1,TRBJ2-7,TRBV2,CASSPGTATYEQYF,TGTGCCAGCAGTCCCGGGACAGCAACCTACGAGCAGTACTTC
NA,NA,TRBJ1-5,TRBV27,CASSSGRAQPQHF,TGTGCCAGCAGTTCAGGGCGCGCTCAGCCCCAGCATTTT
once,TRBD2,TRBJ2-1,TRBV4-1,CASSQDLAGVFYNEQFF,TGCGCCAGCAGCCAAGATTTGGCGGGAGTGTTCTACAATGAGCAGTTCTTC
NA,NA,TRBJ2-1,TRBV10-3,CAISESTRPPAGEQFF,TGTGCCATCAGTGAGTCGACCCGGCCCCCGGCAGGTGAGCAGTTCTTC
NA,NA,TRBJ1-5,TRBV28,CASSPAGGYSNQPQHF,TGTGCCAGCAGTCCCGCCGGGGGGTATAGCAATCAGCCCCAGCATTTT
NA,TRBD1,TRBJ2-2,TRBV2,CASSRTGDLVSGELFF,TGTGCCAGCAGTAGGACAGGGGATTTGGTATCCGGGGAGCTGTTTTTT
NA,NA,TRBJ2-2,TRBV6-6,CASSSTGWKTGELFF,TGTGCCAGCAGTAGTACAGGGTGGAAAACCGGGGAGCTGTTTTTT
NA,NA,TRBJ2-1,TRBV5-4,CASRSMTAHEQFF,TGTGCCAGCAGATCAATGACTGCCCATGAGCAGTTCTTC
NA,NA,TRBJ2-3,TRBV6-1,CASKRRLIDTQYF,TGTGCCAGCAAACGACGACTAATAGATACGCAGTATTTT
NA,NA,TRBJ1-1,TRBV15,CATSSPYTQTEAFF,TGTGCCACCAGCAGCCCTTACACGCAAACTGAAGCTTTCTTT
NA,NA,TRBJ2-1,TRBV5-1,CASSLKGLPAGSTFF,TGCGCCAGCAGCTTGAAGGGACTCCCGGCGGGAAGCACGTTCTTC
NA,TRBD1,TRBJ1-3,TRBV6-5,CASSQDRGNTIYF,TGTGCCAGCAGTCAGGACAGGGGAAACACCATATATTTT
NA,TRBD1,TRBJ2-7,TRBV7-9,CASSLAYRGEPYEQYF,TGTGCCAGCAGCTTAGCTTACAGGGGTGAGCCTTACGAGCAGTACTTC
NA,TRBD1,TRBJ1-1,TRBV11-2,CASYPYRGQVNTEAFF,TGTGCCAGCTACCCATACCGCGGACAGGTGAACACTGAAGCTTTCTTT
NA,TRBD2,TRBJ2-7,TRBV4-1,CASSQNRRWGGTYF,TGCGCCAGCAGCCAAAATAGGCGGTGGGGGGGGACGTACTTC
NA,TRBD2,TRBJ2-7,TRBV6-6,CASRRRTSGAYYEQYF,TGTGCCAGCAGGCGCCGGACTAGCGGAGCCTACTACGAGCAGTACTTC
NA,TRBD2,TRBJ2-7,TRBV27,CASKVPGRDEQYF,TGTGCCAGCAAGGTTCCGGGGAGGGACGAGCAGTACTTC
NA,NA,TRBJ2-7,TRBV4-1,CASSQEGAGAHLGEQYF,TGCGCCAGCAGCCAAGAAGGGGCAGGAGCGCACTTGGGGGAGCAGTACTTC
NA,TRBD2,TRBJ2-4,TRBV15,CATSRKTSGGDIQYF,TGTGCCACCAGCAGGAAAACTAGCGGAGGAGACATTCAGTACTTC
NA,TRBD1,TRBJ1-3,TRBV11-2,CASSPDRNSGNTIYF,TGTGCCAGCAGCCCGGACAGGAACTCTGGAAACACCATATATTTT
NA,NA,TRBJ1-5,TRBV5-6,CASSLYGASNQPQHF,TGTGCCAGCAGCTTGTATGGGGCTAGCAATCAGCCCCAGCATTTT
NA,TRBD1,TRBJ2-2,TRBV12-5,CASGSDRANTGELFF,TGTGCTAGTGGCTCCGACAGGGCGAACACCGGGGAGCTGTTTTTT
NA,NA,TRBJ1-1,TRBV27,CASSAQAPFNTEAFF,TGTGCCAGCAGTGCCCAGGCCCCGTTTAACACTGAAGCTTTCTTT
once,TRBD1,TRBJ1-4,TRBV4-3,CASSKTGRGHEKLFF,TGCGCCAGCAGCAAAACTGGCAGGGGGCATGAAAAACTGTTTTTT
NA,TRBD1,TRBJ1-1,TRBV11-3,CASSLGGTENNTEAFF,TGTGCCAGCAGCTTAGGGGGGACAGAGAATAACACTGAAGCTTTCTTT
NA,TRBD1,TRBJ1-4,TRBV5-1,CASRPDRAANEKLFF,TGCGCCAGCAGACCTGACAGGGCGGCTAATGAAAAACTGTTTTTT
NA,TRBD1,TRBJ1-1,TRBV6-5,CASSEGQGNTEAFF,TGTGCCAGCAGTGAGGGACAGGGGAACACTGAAGCTTTCTTT
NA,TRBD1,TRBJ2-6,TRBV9,CASSVHRGISSGANVLTF,TGTGCCAGCAGCGTCCACAGGGGTATTTCCTCAGGGGCCAACGTCCTGACTTTC
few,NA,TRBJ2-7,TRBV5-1,CASSSLGHGYEQYF,TGCGCCAGCAGCTCCTTGGGACACGGCTACGAGCAGTACTTC
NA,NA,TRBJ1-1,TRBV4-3,CASSQVEGRTEAFF,TGCGCCAGCAGCCAAGTGGAGGGGAGGACTGAAGCTTTCTTT
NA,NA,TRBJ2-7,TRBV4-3,CASSQIQTGQSTEQYF,TGCGCCAGCAGCCAAATACAGACAGGACAGTCCACCGAGCAGTACTTC
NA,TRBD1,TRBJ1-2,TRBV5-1,CASTPQLGQGPNYGYTF,TGCGCCAGCACCCCCCAATTGGGACAGGGGCCTAACTATGGCTACACCTTC
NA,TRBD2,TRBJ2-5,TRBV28,CASSPGLADESYQETQYF,TGTGCCAGCAGTCCGGGACTAGCGGACGAATCGTACCAAGAGACCCAGTACTTC
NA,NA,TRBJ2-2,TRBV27,CASSLRSNTGELFF,TGTGCCAGCAGTTTAAGGAGTAACACCGGGGAGCTGTTTTTT
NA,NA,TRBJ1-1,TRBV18,CASSKVEVTEAFF,TGTGCCAGCTCAAAAGTTGAGGTGACTGAAGCTTTCTTT
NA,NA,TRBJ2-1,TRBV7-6,CASSLAGGHNEQFF,TGTGCCAGCAGCTTAGCGGGAGGCCACAATGAGCAGTTCTTC
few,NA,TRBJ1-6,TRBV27,CASRPPDSNSPLHF,TGTGCCAGCCGCCCCCCGGACAGCAATTCACCCCTCCACTTT
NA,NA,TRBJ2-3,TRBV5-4,CASSLFADTQYF,TGTGCCAGCAGCTTGTTCGCAGATACGCAGTATTTT
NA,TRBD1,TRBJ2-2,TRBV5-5,CASSLGTGWGTGELFF,TGTGCCAGCAGCCTGGGGACAGGCTGGGGGACCGGGGAGCTGTTTTTT